Here is one TCR beta chain with its context. The repertoire was sequenced with immunoSEQ multiplex PCR; TCRdb's copy has only in-frame clones and lacks some. The repertoire holds roughly 600,000 clones, with 95% to 98% as singletons. These data are taken from a study of shared clonotypes between healthy human individuals. Study at large: Participating donors consisted of a couple of women and a few men aged 18 to 49.

Naive CD8 cells were CD45RO-negative, positively selected for CCR7, excluding terminally differentiated effector memory CD45RA+ cells. Trimming took 3 bases from V and 2 from J, leaving 13 bases between them. This CDR3 is 16 amino acids long. Germline CDR1 is MNHNS and CDR2 is SASEGT. This chain links TRBV6-1 with TRBJ2-2, with D possibly being TRBD1 (6 bases). The clonotype comes from a man aged 25 to 40 in good health. The sample comprised naive CD8+ T cells sorted from blood. CDR3 DNA: TGTGCCAGCAGTGATAGAGCGACAGGCAACACCGGGGAGCTGTTTTTT. It specifies CASSDRATGNTGELFF.